Listed here are 29 T cell receptor beta chains from one sample, sequenced in a study of cytomegalovirus exposure and HLA in healthy donors. Both 60 Vbeta primers and 13 Jbeta primers went into the PCR. TCRdb's copy holds only in-frame clones and misses some; the assay was immunoSEQ multiplex PCR. The data show about 160,000 clones, approximately 84% seen once. The sample comprised PBMCs. These receptor sequences come from a woman between 45 and 65 years old in good health and CMV-seropositive.

The J gene is TRBJ2-1, the V gene TRBV9; maybe TRBD2 (7 bases). Germline V gives CDR1 SGDLS, CDR2 YYNGEE. The CDR3 consists of 15 residues. Trimming removed 0 bases from V and 5 bases from J, with 12 bases in between. CDR3 amino acids: CASSVGGGPNNEQFF. The DNA for the CDR3 is TGTGCCAGCAGCGTAGGCGGGGGCCCCAACAATGAGCAGTTCTTC. The full variable domain, in which reference TRBV9 and TRBJ2-1 provide the parts outside the CDR3, is DSGVTQTPKHLITATGQRVTLRCSPRSGDLSVYWYQQSLDQGLQFLIQYYNGEERAKGNILERFSAQQFPDLHSELNLSSLELGDSALYFCASSVGGGPNNEQFFGPGTRLTVL.

This chain links TRBV7-2 with TRBJ2-1, with 7 bases matching TRBD2. The trim removed 5 bases at V and 5 bases at J, leaving 12 bases unmatched. Per germline, CDR1 SGHTA and CDR2 FQGNSA. The CDR3 loop spans 16 amino acids. CDR3 coding DNA: TGTGCCAGCAGCCTCACGATTCTAGCGGTAAACAATGAGCAGTTCTTC. Encoded protein: CASSLTILAVNNEQFF.

V gene TRBV6-4 combines with J gene TRBJ2-3; D not resolved. This CDR3 has 14 residues. Germline CDR1 MRHNA, CDR2 SNTAGT. V lost 0 bases and J lost 1, with 5 bases in between. CDR3 bases: TGTGCCAGCAGTGACTCGACTGGCACAGATACGCAGTATTTT. Translating gives CASSDSTGTDTQYF.

This clone has only a few counts. The chain couples TRBV30 to TRBJ1-1; D is uncertain. This CDR3 is 13 amino acids long. V was cut by 0 bases and J by 4 bases, with 9 bases left in between. The germline V gene has CDR1 GTSNPN and CDR2 SVGIG (reference sequence). CDR3 DNA: TGTGCCTGGAGTGTAGCGGGGTCCACTGAAGCTTTCTTT. Translated, it gives CAWSVAGSTEAFF.

This chain connects TRBV30 to TRBJ1-6; D ambiguous. CDR1 and CDR2 from the germline V gene are GTSNPN and SVGIG (reference sequence). V was trimmed by 2 bases and J by 10 bases, leaving 15 bases between them. CDR3 length equals 14 residues. DNA for the CDR3: TGTGCCTGGAGTCACGTCCACGGGAACTCACCCCTCCACTTT. Translating gives CAWSHVHGNSPLHF.

The chain has TRBV11-2 and TRBJ2-7; 8 bases are a match to TRBD1. Germline assignment: CDR1 SGHAT and CDR2 FQNNGV. The CDR3 spans 15 residues. Trimming at V came to 5 bases and at J to 4 bases, leaving 10 bases not matched to a gene. The CDR3 spells CASSEQGEIPYEQYF. In DNA, the CDR3 is TGTGCCAGCAGCGAACAGGGGGAAATTCCTTACGAGCAGTACTTC.

Comments on this clone: Other DNA sequences in the sample encode the same CDR3. The V call is TRBV11-2, the J call TRBJ1-1, with D perhaps matching TRBD1 (5 bases). CDR1 and CDR2 from the germline V gene are SGHAT and FQNNGV. This CDR3 has 13 residues. V shed 5 bases and J shed 1 base, with 8 bases lying between them. DNA of the CDR3: TGTGCCAGCAGCCCTACAGGGAACACTGAAGCTTTCTTT. Amino acids: CASSPTGNTEAFF.

This sequence joins TRBV29-1 and TRBJ1-2, with TRBD1 matching over 8 bases. CDR1 and CDR2 (germline): SQVTM, ANQGSEA. The CDR3 length is 12 residues. The V and J ends lost 6 bases and 3 bases, in that order; junction bases with no gene match: 3. CDR3 bases: TGCAGCGTCCAGGGGGCGGACTATGGCTACACCTTC. Translated: CSVQGADYGYTF.

The gene calls are TRBV27 and TRBJ2-3, with TRBD2 matching 11 bases. CDR3 length equals 15 residues. Per the germline V gene, CDR1 is MNHEY and CDR2 is SMNVEV (reference sequence). Losses at the gene ends were 3 bases for V and 2 bases for J; bases not matched to a gene: 1. The CDR3 is CASSLTSGDTDTQYF. CDR3 in DNA: TGTGCCAGCAGTTTGACTAGCGGGGACACAGATACGCAGTATTTT.

This clone was counted only a few times. The V gene is TRBV6-6, the J gene TRBJ1-1; a possible D gene is TRBD1 (6 bases). Germline values: CDR1 MNHNY, CDR2 SVGAGI (reference sequence). This CDR3 is 13 amino acids long. Deletions cut 6 bases from V and 1 base from J, with 9 bases between. CDR3: CASSSTGNTEAFF. The DNA for the CDR3 is TGTGCCAGCAGCTCGACAGGGAACACTGAAGCTTTCTTT.

This clone was picked up a small number of times. The rearrangement uses TRBV2 and TRBJ2-3; the D gene is possibly TRBD2 (5 bases). Trimming took off 8 bases at V and 2 bases at J, with 11 bases between the two ends. The CDR3 consists of 13 residues. Per germline, CDR1 SNHLY and CDR2 FYNNEI. The CDR3 sequence: CASEKRHTDTQYF. The CDR3 DNA follows: TGTGCCAGCGAGAAGCGGCACACAGATACGCAGTATTTT. Based on the CDR3 plus reference TRBV2 and TRBJ2-3, the full variable domain is EPEVTQTPSHQVTQMGQEVILRCVPISNHLYFYWYRQILGQKVEFLVSFYNNEISEKSEIFDDQFSVERPDGSNFTLKIRSTKLEDSAMYFCASEKRHTDTQYFGPGTRLTVL.

V gene TRBV4-3 combines with J gene TRBJ1-4; D remains unclear. The CDR3 extends over 16 amino acids. V gave up 0 bases and J gave up 5 bases, with 13 bases separating them. The germline CDR1 and CDR2 sequences are LGHNA and YSLEER. The CDR3 bases are TGCGCCAGCAGCCAAGATAGATCGAACCCAAATGAAAAACTGTTTTTT. Translating gives CASSQDRSNPNEKLFF.

This chain links TRBV5-1 with TRBJ2-1; possibly TRBD2 for D (5 bases). Trimming took off 2 bases at V and 6 bases at J, with 12 bases between the two ends. The CDR3 totals 14 residues. Germline-derived CDR1 and CDR2 are SGHRS and YFSETQ. The CDR3 nucleotides are TGCGCCAGCAGCTTAGGGAGCCCGGGCAATGAGCAGTTCTTC. Translation gives CASSLGSPGNEQFF.

The chain employs TRBV29-1 and TRBJ1-5, with D possibly matching TRBD1 (5 bases). This CDR3 comprises 13 residues. Trimming took off 6 bases at V and 5 bases at J, with 14 bases between the two ends. CDR1 and CDR2 from the germline V gene are SQVTM and ANQGSEA. The CDR3 DNA sequence: TGCAGCGTCCGATGGGGCGACGATCAGCCCCAGCATTTT. Its translation: CSVRWGDDQPQHF.

A word on this clone: An end of the junction differs from the germline gene, which may be a read error. The chain joins TRBV7-9 to TRBJ2-1, with D possibly TRBD2 on 5 matching bases. The germline CDR1 and CDR2 sequences are SEHNR and FQNEAQ (reference sequence). This CDR3 has 14 amino acids. The CDR3 spells CASSLGGSYNEQFF. The DNA of the CDR3 is TGTGCCAGCAGTTTAGGAGGATCCTACAATGAGCAGTTCTTC.

V gene TRBV19 combines with J gene TRBJ1-2; 10 bases match TRBD1. The J segment lost 7 bases and the V segment lost 8 bases, leaving 7 bases of the junction unmatched. Germline V gene lookup returns CDR1 LNHDA and CDR2 SQIVND (reference sequence). CDR3 length: 13 amino acids. The CDR3 protein is CASGDRGQFGYTF. CDR3 in DNA: TGTGCCAGTGGGGACAGGGGCCAATTTGGCTACACCTTC. The full variable domain, completed using reference TRBV19 and TRBJ1-2, is DGGITQSPKYLFRKEGQNVTLSCEQNLNHDAMYWYRQDPGQGLRLIYYSQIVNDFQKGDIAEGYSVSREKKESFPLTVTSAQKNPTAFYLCASGDRGQFGYTFGSGTRLTVV.

The chain employs TRBV28 and TRBJ2-3; 13 bases line up with TRBD2. The length of the CDR3 is 17 residues. Unmatched junction bases numbered 8, after V lost 2 bases and J lost 6 bases. Per germline, CDR1 MDHEN and CDR2 SYDVKM. In DNA form, the CDR3 reads TGTGCCAGCAGTTTAGCTGGACTAGCGGGAGAGAGTGATACGCAGTATTTT. Translating it yields CASSLAGLAGESDTQYF.

Worth noting for this clone: The same CDR3 is also encoded by other DNA sequences in this sample. The rearrangement joins TRBV28 to TRBJ2-7; no clear D gene. The germline V and J ends were trimmed by 2 bases and 1 base, with 12 bases remaining between them. Germline values: CDR1 MDHEN, CDR2 SYDVKM. The CDR3 totals 15 residues. CDR3 nucleotide sequence: TGTGCCAGCAGTTTAGTAGGTCGACTGTCCTACGAGCAGTACTTC. Amino acids: CASSLVGRLSYEQYF.

The V and J genes are TRBV7-2 and TRBJ2-6; D gene uncertain. Deletions cut 5 bases from V and 1 base from J, with 6 bases between. Germline V gene data show CDR1 as SGHTA and CDR2 as FQGNSA. This CDR3 is 14 amino acids long. The CDR3 DNA reads TGTGCCAGCAGCCCGAGTTCTGGGGCCAACGTCCTGACTTTC. Encoded protein: CASSPSSGANVLTF.

The J gene is TRBJ2-3, the V gene TRBV5-4, with D unclear. V lost 1 base, J lost 2 bases, and 11 bases lay in between. CDR1 SGHNT and CDR2 YYREEE come from the germline V gene (reference sequence). The CDR3 is made up of 15 amino acids. The DNA for the CDR3 is TGTGCCAGCAGCTTGCTAGAACACCACACAGATACGCAGTATTTT. Its protein product is CASSLLEHHTDTQYF.

The table lists this clone with a few counts. The chain recombines TRBV27 with TRBJ2-5, with a possible D match to TRBD2 (6 bases). Trimming cost V 5 bases and J 5 bases, with 9 bases left between them. The CDR3 extends over 12 amino acids. Germline V gene sequence: CDR1 MNHEY, CDR2 SMNVEV (reference sequence). CDR3 amino acids: CASSSRGETQYF. DNA for the CDR3: TGTGCCAGCAGTAGCCGGGGGGAGACCCAGTACTTC.

The chain combines TRBV27 with TRBJ1-2; a possible D gene is TRBD1 (6 bases). Trimming pared 2 bases from V and 7 bases from J, leaving 20 bases between. The CDR3 is made up of 16 amino acids. Germline CDR1 MNHEY, CDR2 SMNVEV (reference sequence). The CDR3 here is CASSLAGTIKRGGYTF. CDR3 sequence (DNA): TGTGCCAGCAGTTTAGCTGGGACAATTAAGCGTGGTGGCTACACCTTC.

The V call is TRBV5-4, the J call TRBJ2-7; 7 nucleotides align to TRBD2. This CDR3 has 14 residues. V lost 3 bases to trimming and J lost 3 bases; unmatched junction nucleotides: 6. Germline CDR1 SGHNT, CDR2 YYREEE (reference sequence). The CDR3 DNA is TGTGCCAGCAGCTCAGCGGGAACTTTCTACGAGCAGTACTTC. Its translation is CASSSAGTFYEQYF.

The chain recombines TRBV5-1 with TRBJ2-3; D is possibly TRBD1 (6 bases). The CDR3 spans 15 residues. Germline values: CDR1 SGHRS, CDR2 YFSETQ. The germline V and J ends were trimmed by 5 bases and 0 bases, with 13 bases remaining between them. The CDR3 DNA reads as TGCGCCAGCAGGAGTAGGACAGATAGCACAGATACGCAGTATTTT. Translated: CASRSRTDSTDTQYF.

This chain links TRBV19 with TRBJ2-5; 8 bases map to TRBD1. The CDR3 length is 13 residues. Germline lookup yields CDR1 LNHDA and CDR2 SQIVND (reference sequence). Losses at the gene ends were 5 bases for V and 3 bases for J; bases not matched to a gene: 2. The CDR3 coding sequence is TGTGCCAGTAGTGTGACAGGGGAAGAGACCCAGTACTTC. Encoded protein: CASSVTGEETQYF.

The chain joins TRBV2 to TRBJ2-7; D gene uncertain. Germline V gives CDR1 SNHLY, CDR2 FYNNEI. This CDR3 is 11 amino acids long. Deletions cut 4 bases from V and 5 bases from J, with 6 bases between. The CDR3 DNA is TGTGCCAGCAGTGTATTCGACGAGCAGTACTTC. This sequence encodes CASSVFDEQYF.

The V and J genes are TRBV2 and TRBJ2-3; 15 bases are shared with TRBD2. The CDR3 contains 16 residues. Germline CDR1 SNHLY, CDR2 FYNNEI. Trimming at V came to 9 bases and at J to 3 bases, leaving 7 bases not matched to a gene. The CDR3 here is CARRTSGGAGTDTQYF. The CDR3 DNA reads TGTGCCAGACGGACTAGCGGGGGGGCCGGGACAGATACGCAGTATTTT. The variable domain in full, completed from reference TRBV2 and TRBJ2-3, reads EPEVTQTPSHQVTQMGQEVILRCVPISNHLYFYWYRQILGQKVEFLVSFYNNEISEKSEIFDDQFSVERPDGSNFTLKIRSTKLEDSAMYFCARRTSGGAGTDTQYFGPGTRLTVL.

This chain links TRBV7-2 with TRBJ2-7, with 10 bases identical to TRBD2. CDR1 is SGHTA, CDR2 FQGNSA, per germline. The V and J ends lost 1 base and 4 bases, in that order; junction bases with no gene match: 4. The CDR3 is made up of 15 amino acids. CDR3 sequence: CASSLGASGGYEQYF. The CDR3 region has the DNA TGTGCCAGCAGCTTAGGGGCTAGCGGGGGTTACGAGCAGTACTTC.

This chain uses TRBV19 with TRBJ1-6; maybe TRBD1 (6 bases). Germline lookup yields CDR1 LNHDA and CDR2 SQIVND (reference sequence). The ends were cut back, 7 bases at V and 5 bases at J, with 9 bases in the middle. The CDR3 length is 13 residues. The CDR3 loop is CASTRTDNSPLHF. The CDR3 DNA reads as TGTGCCAGTACCCGGACAGATAATTCACCCCTCCACTTT.